These 9 T cell receptor beta chains came from one sample sequenced in a study of identifying expanded T cells in peripheral blood. Generated by immunoSEQ multiplex PCR, the TCRdb table keeps only in-frame clones and is missing some. The sample contains over 65,000 clones, about 90% of which appear only once. The sample consisted of blood. Source of these receptors: a person aged 18-69 years in good health.

The V call is TRBV11-2, the J call TRBJ2-5; D is unclear. Per germline, CDR1 SGHAT and CDR2 FQNNGV. Trimming pared 5 bases from V and 5 bases from J, leaving 15 bases between. This CDR3 has 14 residues. The CDR3 bases are TGTGCCAGCAGCACCGGACCGTCGGCGGAGACCCAGTACTTC. Its translation: CASSTGPSAETQYF.

The rearrangement uses TRBV4-2 and TRBJ2-3; D unclear. Between the trimmed V and J ends, which lost 0 bases and 2 bases, there was a span of 9 bases. This CDR3 is built from 15 residues. CDR1 and CDR2 (germline): LGHNA, YNFKEQ. CDR3 amino acids: CASSQEEGFTDTQYF. DNA of the CDR3: TGTGCCAGCAGCCAAGAGGAAGGGTTCACAGATACGCAGTATTTT.

This clone came up a few times. The chain recombines TRBV7-9 with TRBJ1-2, with D hard to call. Germline loops: CDR1 SEHNR, CDR2 FQNEAQ (reference sequence). CDR3 length equals 13 residues. The V and J ends lost 2 bases and 3 bases respectively, with 7 bases between them. CDR3 amino acids: CASSLMGDYGYTF. The CDR3, as DNA: TGTGCCAGCAGCTTAATGGGTGACTATGGCTACACCTTC.

The V call is TRBV6-1, the J call TRBJ1-1; TRBD1 agrees at 7 bases. The germline gives CDR1 MNHNS, CDR2 SASEGT. This CDR3 has 16 residues. J lost 0 bases, V lost 2 bases, and 6 bases had no gene match. CDR3 coding DNA: TGTGCCAGCAGTGAATGGTCAGGGGGGATGAACACTGAAGCTTTCTTT. As protein: CASSEWSGGMNTEAFF.

The J gene is TRBJ1-3, the V gene TRBV5-4, with 9 bases aligning to TRBD1. There are 15 residues in the CDR3. Germline CDR1 reads SGHNT; CDR2 reads YYREEE (reference sequence). With 0 bases clipped from V and 5 bases from J, the junction kept 3 bases outside the gene matches. CDR3 sequence: CASSLGGQGRNTIYF. The CDR3 coding sequence is TGTGCCAGCAGCTTGGGGGGACAGGGAAGAAACACCATATATTTT.

In its sample, this clone was seen once. The chain uses TRBV6-6 and TRBJ1-2; D is perhaps TRBD1 (5 bases). Between the trimmed V and J ends, which lost 6 bases and 10 bases, there was a span of 18 bases. The CDR3 covers 13 residues. CDR1 is MNHNY and CDR2 is SVGAGI in the germline V gene (reference sequence). The CDR3 DNA reads as TGTGCCAGCAGACCGATCGGGACGGGAGACTACACCTTC. This translates into CASRPIGTGDYTF.

Only a few counts were recorded for this clone. The chain joins TRBV15 to TRBJ2-7, with D perhaps TRBD1 (5 bases). Germline V gene sequence: CDR1 LNHNV, CDR2 YYDKDF (reference sequence). The CDR3 is 13 residues long. Trimming left V 6 bases short and J 3 bases short, with 12 bases between. The CDR3 DNA reads TGTGCCACCAGGGCCACAGGAAACTACGAGCAGTACTTC. It encodes CATRATGNYEQYF.

The chain has TRBV9 and TRBJ2-2; 7 bases fit TRBD2. The length of the CDR3 is 14 residues. The germline V gene encodes CDR1 SGDLS and CDR2 YYNGEE. J lost 6 bases, V lost 3 bases, and 5 bases had no gene match. The CDR3 is CASSEASGAGELFF. The CDR3 coding sequence is TGTGCCAGCAGCGAGGCTAGCGGCGCCGGGGAGCTGTTTTTT.

The gene calls are TRBV19 and TRBJ2-2, with TRBD2 identical over 9 bases. The CDR3 contains 15 residues. CDR1 and CDR2 (germline): LNHDA, SQIVND (reference sequence). The V and J ends lost 5 bases and 7 bases, in that order; junction bases with no gene match: 8. The CDR3 region is CASSLASGKGGELFF. CDR3 DNA sequence: TGTGCCAGTAGTCTGGCTAGCGGGAAGGGCGGGGAGCTGTTTTTT.